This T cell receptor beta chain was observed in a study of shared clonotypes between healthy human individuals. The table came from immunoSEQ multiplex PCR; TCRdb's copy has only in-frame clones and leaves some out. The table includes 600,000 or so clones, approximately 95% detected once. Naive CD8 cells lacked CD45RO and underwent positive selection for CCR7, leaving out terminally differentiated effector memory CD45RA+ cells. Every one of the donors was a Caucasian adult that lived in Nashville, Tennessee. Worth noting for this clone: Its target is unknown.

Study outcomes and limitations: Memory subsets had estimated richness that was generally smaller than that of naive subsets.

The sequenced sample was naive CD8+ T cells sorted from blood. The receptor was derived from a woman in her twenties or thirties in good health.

This chain's CDR3 is CASSVGWGKDETQYF. The DNA of the CDR3 is TGTGCCAGCAGCGTAGGGTGGGGAAAGGATGAGACCCAGTACTTC. The V and J genes are TRBV9 and TRBJ2-5; D is unresolved. The V end lost 0 bases, the J end lost 5 bases, and 14 bases lay between the germline ends. Germline V gene data show CDR1 as SGDLS and CDR2 as YYNGEE. The length of the CDR3 is 15 residues.